This T cell receptor beta chain is drawn from a study of T cells in Graves' hyperthyroidism and ophthalmopathy. Per the germline V gene, CDR1 is SQVTM and CDR2 is ANQGSEA. The CDR3 loop spans 17 amino acids. Trimming cost V 2 bases and J 1 base, with 18 bases left between them. The CDR3 regions of TCR beta were amplified from RNA transcripts. First-round RT-PCR with HTBI primers amplified the TCR CDR3 region. TCRdb reprocessed the multiplex PCR reads via MiXCR and lists one record per CDR3 protein. This sample has 550,000 to 600,000 distinct CDR3 sequences, with 12% to 15% found just once. This clonotype showed up many times. Its antigen is undetermined. Overall study results and limits: In blood, most of the thyroid clonotypes expanded above 0.001 were also present. The model's output predicted ophthalmopathy at a median of around 6.9 months prior to onset.

The rearrangement joins TRBV29-1 to TRBJ1-5; D not resolved. The clonotype comes from a woman aged 18-35 years with Graves' ophthalmopathy. Sequences were obtained from blood. For the CDR3, the DNA is TGCAGCGTTGAATCTGCGGTGGGGATTTGGAGCAATCAGCCCCAGCATTTT. This encodes CSVESAVGIWSNQPQHF. The variable domain in full, with the rest retrieved from reference TRBV29-1 and TRBJ1-5, is SAVISQKPSRDICQRGTSLTIQCQVDSQVTMMFWYRQQPGQSLTLIATANQGSEATYESGFVIDKFPISRPNLTFSTLTVSNMSPEDSSIYLCSVESAVGIWSNQPQHFGDGTRLSIL.